What follows are 2 T cell receptor beta chains derived from one specimen sequenced in a study of T cells after somatic rescue of genetic block. Profiled with immunoSEQ multiplex PCR; TCRdb holds only in-frame clones, not every one. This sample has under 150,000 clones; 85% to 95% occur once, and the top ten carry 1.4% to 1.5%. Sample: peripheral blood mononuclear cells (PBMCs). The receptor source for this set is a woman aged 18-35 years.

The CDR3 nucleotides read TGTGCCAGCAGCTTGAGTGGCGGGGAGCTGTTTTTT. This gives the protein CASSLSGGELFF. The V call is TRBV11-3, the J call TRBJ2-2; no clear D gene. Germline-derived CDR1 and CDR2 are SGHNT and YENEEA. V lost 3 bases and J 7 bases, leaving 6 bases between the germline ends. CDR3 length equals 12 residues.

This chain uses TRBV15 with TRBJ2-1; 7 bases are a match to TRBD1. CDR3 length: 19 amino acids. The J segment lost 0 bases and the V segment lost 2 bases, leaving 13 bases of the junction unmatched. Looked up from germline, CDR1 is LNHNV and CDR2 is YYDKDF (reference sequence). CDR3 coding DNA: TGTGCCACCAGCAGACGACATGTCACGGACAGGAGCTCCTACAATGAGCAGTTCTTC. Protein product: CATSRRHVTDRSSYNEQFF.